This is a list of T cell receptor beta chains from one sample in a study of T cells in Graves' hyperthyroidism and ophthalmopathy. TCRdb re-called the multiplex PCR reads through MiXCR, storing one row per CDR3 protein. The sample has approximately 400,000 distinct CDR3 sequences, just under 25% seen once. The sample taken for sequencing was blood. These TCRs come from a man aged 50 to 59 with Graves' hyperthyroidism. Both conserved end residues are part of each CDR3. D genes are given only for firm matches. Not every row has a clone size; where given, it reads once, few, many or a size class.

cdr3_length | j_call | clone_size | d_call | v_call | cdr3_nt | cdr3_aa
14 | TRBJ2-5 | - | TRBD1 | TRBV19 | TGTGCCAGTAGTATAGGACAGGGGGCAGAGACCCTGTACTTC | CASSIGQGAETLYF
15 | TRBJ2-5 | - | - | TRBV7-9 | TGTGCCAGCAGTCAGAGTTTGCGGGATCTAGAGACCCAGTACTTC | CASSQSLRDLETQYF
15 | TRBJ1-1 | many | - | TRBV20-1 | TGCAGTGCTAGTCCCAGACAGTATATGAACACTGAAGCTTTCTTT | CSASPRQYMNTEAFF
15 | TRBJ2-2 | - | TRBD1 | TRBV5-1 | TGCGCCAGCAGGGCAGGGGGCACGTGGACCGGGGAGCTGTTTTTT | CASRAGGTWTGELFF
15 | TRBJ2-7 | many | TRBD2 | TRBV2 | TGTGCCAGCAGTGAAGGTCTAGCGGTGCCCTACGAGCAGTACTTC | CASSEGLAVPYEQYF
15 | TRBJ2-1 | many | - | TRBV7-3 | TGTGCCAGCAGCTTAAATGGAGGCGGGATGGGTGAGCAGTTCTTC | CASSLNGGGMGEQFF
13 | TRBJ1-1 | few | - | TRBV6-4 | TGTGCCAGCAGTGAGGCAATGAACACTGAAGCTTTCTTT | CASSEAMNTEAFF
14 | TRBJ2-5 | few | TRBD2 | TRBV7-2 | TGTGCCAGCAGCCGGACTAGCGGGCCGCGGGCCCAGTACTTC | CASSRTSGPRAQYF
13 | TRBJ2-5 | few | - | TRBV11-2 | TGTGCCAGCAGCTTAGTGGGGTTGGAGACCCAGTACTTC | CASSLVGLETQYF
12 | TRBJ1-1 | few | TRBD1 | TRBV30 | TGTGCCTGGAGCCTTGACAGGGTCAGGGCTTTCTTT | CAWSLDRVRAFF
13 | TRBJ1-5 | - | - | TRBV28 | TGTGCTAGCAGTTCATTTCTCAATCAGCCCCAGCATTTT | CASSSFLNQPQHF
16 | TRBJ2-6 | few | - | TRBV5-1 | TGCGCCAGCAGCTTGGAAGGGAACCCTGGGGCCAACGTCCTGACTTTC | CASSLEGNPGANVLTF
13 | TRBJ2-7 | few | - | TRBV6-1 | TGTGCCAGCGCACAGGGCGGTCCCTACGAGCAGTACTTC | CASAQGGPYEQYF
15 | TRBJ1-3 | - | - | TRBV3-1 | TGTGCCAGCAGCCAATACGACAAGTCTGGAAACACCATATATTTT | CASSQYDKSGNTIYF
14 | TRBJ1-3 | many | - | TRBV28 | TGTGCCAGCAGTTTCGGGTCTCTGCGGAACACCATATATTTT | CASSFGSLRNTIYF
14 | TRBJ1-1 | many | - | TRBV29-1 | TGCAGCGTAACCTCTCGGACCGGGCGGACTGAAGCTTTCTTT | CSVTSRTGRTEAFF
14 | TRBJ2-5 | few | - | TRBV5-1 | TGCGCCAGCAGCCCGACTAGATCCAAAGAGACCCAGTACTTC | CASSPTRSKETQYF
13 | TRBJ1-5 | few | - | TRBV20-1 | TGCAGTGCTACAACAGGGCAAGGGCAGCCCCAGCATTTT | CSATTGQGQPQHF
15 | TRBJ2-1 | few | TRBD2 | TRBV15 | TGTGCCACCAGCAGAGTGACTAGCGGGAGAAATGAGCAGTTCTTC | CATSRVTSGRNEQFF
14 | TRBJ1-1 | - | - | TRBV5-1 | TGCGCCAGCAGCCTACAGGCTCGGAACACTGAAGCTTTCTTT | CASSLQARNTEAFF
14 | TRBJ1-4 | few | TRBD1 | TRBV2 | TGTGCCAGCAGGAAACAGGGGGCGAACGAAAAACTGTTTTTT | CASRKQGANEKLFF
14 | TRBJ1-5 | - | TRBD1 | TRBV12-3/TRBV12-4 | TGTGCCAGCAGTGTACAGGGGGCGAATCAGCCCCAGCATTTT | CASSVQGANQPQHF
15 | TRBJ2-7 | - | - | TRBV30 | TGTGCCTGGAGCCTACGGAGGACAAGATCCTACGAGCAGTACTTC | CAWSLRRTRSYEQYF
13 | TRBJ2-3 | many | - | TRBV11-2 | TGTGCCAGCAGCTCGGGTCCAACAGATACGCAGTATTTT | CASSSGPTDTQYF
12 | TRBJ2-1 | many | - | TRBV6-2/TRBV6-3 | TGTGCCAGCATCCCCCTCTACAATGAGCAGTTCTTC | CASIPLYNEQFF
15 | TRBJ2-7 | - | TRBD2 | TRBV3-1 | TGTGCCAGCAGCCAAACCGGACTAGCGGCCTACGAGCAGTACTTC | CASSQTGLAAYEQYF
11 | TRBJ1-1 | many | - | TRBV29-1 | TGCAGCTACAGGATCGGAACTGAAGCTTTCTTT | CSYRIGTEAFF
15 | TRBJ2-1 | many | TRBD2 | TRBV3-1 | TGTGCCAGCAGCCCCTCGGGACTAGGAAACAATGAGCAGTTCTTC | CASSPSGLGNNEQFF